A selection of T cell receptor beta chains follows, all from one sample in a study of T cells in narcolepsy. The protocol was immunoSEQ multiplex PCR, while the TCRdb copy is restricted to in-frame clones and leaves out a portion. The data contain around 30,000 clones, roughly 78% of them singletons. The sample taken for sequencing was memory (CD45RA-) CD4+ T cells from blood. The receptors shown here come from a human donor in good health. CDR3s include the opening cysteine and the closing phenylalanine or tryptophan. Each record gives: CDR3 protein, CDR3 DNA, clone size, J gene, D gene, V gene. A D gene is named only where the DNA matches it firmly. The size field is filled for only some rows; it gives once, few, many or a size class.

CDR3aa: CASSFGSGGSEAFF
CDR3nt: TGCGCCAGCAGCTTCGGTAGCGGGGGATCTGAAGCTTTCTTT
abundance: few
j_gene: TRBJ1-1
d_gene: .
v_gene: TRBV5-1

CDR3aa: CASRIGNPYGYTF
CDR3nt: TGTGCCAGCAGGATCGGGAATCCCTATGGCTACACCTTC
abundance: .
j_gene: TRBJ1-2
d_gene: .
v_gene: TRBV28

CDR3aa: CASSRTVGGSSNQPQHF
CDR3nt: TGTGCCAGCAGTCGGACAGTTGGAGGTAGCTCCAATCAGCCCCAGCATTTT
abundance: .
j_gene: TRBJ1-5
d_gene: .
v_gene: TRBV27

CDR3aa: CASKQGQSSYEQYF
CDR3nt: TGTGCCAGCAAACAGGGACAGAGCTCCTACGAGCAGTACTTC
abundance: .
j_gene: TRBJ2-7
d_gene: TRBD1
v_gene: TRBV11-3

CDR3aa: CASNRQGEAFF
CDR3nt: TGTGCCAGCAACCGACAGGGTGAAGCTTTCTTT
abundance: .
j_gene: TRBJ1-1
d_gene: TRBD1
v_gene: TRBV28

CDR3aa: CASSLFGETQYF
CDR3nt: TGTGCCAGCAGTTTATTTGGAGAGACCCAGTACTTC
abundance: .
j_gene: TRBJ2-5
d_gene: .
v_gene: TRBV28

CDR3aa: CASSLPGDYEQYF
CDR3nt: TGTGCCAGCAGCTTGCCAGGAGACTACGAGCAGTACTTC
abundance: .
j_gene: TRBJ2-7
d_gene: .
v_gene: TRBV5-6

CDR3aa: CASSPPLRAANEKLFF
CDR3nt: TGTGCCAGCAGTCCCCCCCTCCGGGCGGCTAATGAAAAACTGTTTTTT
abundance: .
j_gene: TRBJ1-4
d_gene: .
v_gene: TRBV2

CDR3aa: CASSMGDRGSGNTIYF
CDR3nt: TGTGCCAGTAGTATGGGTGACAGGGGCTCTGGAAACACCATATATTTT
abundance: .
j_gene: TRBJ1-3
d_gene: TRBD1
v_gene: TRBV19

CDR3aa: CASSPGGAANEQFF
CDR3nt: TGTGCCAGCAGTCCCGGGGGGGCGGCCAATGAGCAGTTCTTC
abundance: .
j_gene: TRBJ2-1
d_gene: TRBD2
v_gene: TRBV25-1

CDR3aa: CASSERISGDGYTF
CDR3nt: TGTGCCAGCAGTGAACGCATCTCAGGGGACGGCTACACCTTC
abundance: .
j_gene: TRBJ1-2
d_gene: .
v_gene: TRBV28

CDR3aa: CASSLGGWGADTQYF
CDR3nt: TGTGCCAGCAGCTTAGGGGGCTGGGGGGCTGATACGCAGTATTTT
abundance: few
j_gene: TRBJ2-3
d_gene: .
v_gene: TRBV7-9

CDR3aa: CASSYLGGSTDTQYF
CDR3nt: TGTGCCAGCAGTTACTTGGGGGGCAGCACAGATACGCAGTATTTT
abundance: .
j_gene: TRBJ2-3
d_gene: .
v_gene: TRBV6-5

CDR3aa: CASKEGDEQYF
CDR3nt: TGTGCCAGCAAGGAAGGGGACGAGCAGTACTTC
abundance: .
j_gene: TRBJ2-7
d_gene: .
v_gene: TRBV6-1

CDR3aa: CASSPVVGNQPQHF
CDR3nt: TGTGCCAGCAGTCCGGTTGTGGGGAATCAGCCCCAGCATTTT
abundance: .
j_gene: TRBJ1-5
d_gene: .
v_gene: TRBV28